Below are 26 T cell receptor beta chains sequenced from a single sample in a study of response to subunit inactivated influenza vaccine (dated by TCRdb to about 2018). The method was RT-PCR. Instrument on record: Illumina HiSeq 2500. TCRdb passed the public sequencing reads through fastp at Q25 and MiXCR, retaining productive beta sequences. Rows with a matching CDR3 protein are joined into one entry that keeps the most common DNA and genes. The sample records hundreds of thousands of distinct CDR3 sequences, 6% to 9% of which are singletons. The ten largest clones take up around 13% of the sample. This material consisted of PBMCs from blood, taken roughly 24 months after vaccination. These receptors were taken from a man aged 50 to 69 who received an inactivated influenza vaccine. Donor details come from another sample of the same person, matched by shared clones.

This clonotype was found a few times. The chain carries TRBV7-2 and TRBJ2-7; unclear D gene. Germline CDR1 SGHTA, CDR2 FQGNSA. CDR3 size: 14 residues. V dropped 2 bases and J dropped 2 bases, with 10 bases sitting between them. CDR3 region: CASSLSLATYEQYF. The CDR3 DNA is TGTGCCAGCAGCTTATCCCTCGCGACCTACGAGCAGTACTTC.

This chain links TRBV7-9 with TRBJ2-1; 9 bases align to TRBD2. Germline CDR1 reads SEHNR; CDR2 reads FQNEAQ (reference sequence). V lost 5 bases, J lost 8 bases, and 13 bases stayed unmatched. This CDR3 is built from 16 residues. The CDR3: CASSRVRSGRRYEQFF. CDR3 sequence (DNA): TGTGCCAGCAGCCGAGTGCGTAGCGGGAGAAGGTATGAGCAGTTCTTC.

The sample holds a few counts of this clonotype. Here the CDR3 reads CASSWGEGSLYGYTF. The CDR3 nucleotides are TGTGCCAGCTCGTGGGGTGAAGGTAGTCTTTATGGCTACACCTTC. V is TRBV6-1 and J is TRBJ1-2, with D unresolved. Trimming shortened V by 8 bases and J by 5 bases, and 21 bases separated the two germline ends. There are 15 residues in the CDR3. Germline CDR1 MNHNS, CDR2 SASEGT.

In this sample, this clonotype turned up a few times. The V gene is TRBV12-3 or TRBV12-4, the J gene TRBJ1-6; the D gene is possibly TRBD1 (6 bases). V was shortened by 4 bases and J by 14 bases, with 9 bases between the two germline ends. The CDR3 consists of 11 residues. The CDR3 coding sequence is TGTGCCAGCAGTTACAGGGAGACCCTCCACTTT. Its protein product is CASSYRETLHF.

This clonotype has a handful of counts. The chain links TRBV5-6 to TRBJ2-7; D remains unclear. The CDR3 spans 13 residues. Trimming stripped 0 bases from V and 4 bases from J, with 8 bases between. The germline V gene has CDR1 SGHDT and CDR2 YYEEEE. This CDR3 reads CASSLANPYEQYF. DNA for the CDR3: TGTGCCAGCAGCTTGGCCAACCCATACGAGCAGTACTTC.

This clonotype was found a few times. As DNA, the CDR3 is TGTGCCAGCAGCTTAGATGGGAATAGCAATCAGCCCCAGCATTTT. Translated, it gives CASSLDGNSNQPQHF. V is TRBV11-2 and J is TRBJ1-5; no reliable D call. Germline V gene lookup returns CDR1 SGHAT and CDR2 FQNNGV. V lost 0 bases to trimming and J lost 0 bases, with 6 bases between them. The CDR3 totals 15 residues.

This chain links TRBV12-3 or TRBV12-4 with TRBJ1-1; D gene unclear. V was cut by 8 bases and J by 1 base, with 8 bases left in between. The length of the CDR3 is 12 residues. The CDR3 reads CASGRGNTEAFF. The CDR3 DNA sequence: TGTGCCAGCGGCCGTGGGAACACTGAAGCTTTCTTT.

This clonotype was seen at least ten times. The V call is TRBV20-1, the J call TRBJ2-1, with 8 bases identical to TRBD1. Germline trimming cut 7 bases from V and 7 bases from J; bases unmatched to any gene: 9. The V gene's germline CDR1 is DFQATT and CDR2 SNEGSKA (reference sequence). This CDR3 comprises 13 residues. The CDR3 DNA reads as TGCAGTGTTCCGTCGGACAGGGAGAATGAGCAGTTCTTC. Protein product: CSVPSDRENEQFF.

This clonotype was found many times. The chain uses TRBV7-8 and TRBJ2-7, with D perhaps being TRBD1 or TRBD2 (5 bases each). The ends were cut back, 1 base at V and 4 bases at J, with 23 bases in the middle. CDR1 and CDR2 (germline): SGHVS, FQNEAQ. This CDR3 region has 18 residues. CDR3 in amino acids: CASSLERGGWAVMYEQYF. CDR3 nucleotide sequence: TGTGCCAGCAGCTTAGAGAGGGGCGGTTGGGCGGTAATGTACGAGCAGTACTTC.

This clonotype was counted at least ten times. This CDR3 reads CSASGGAGIQYF. In DNA form, the CDR3 reads TGCAGTGCTAGCGGGGGGGCCGGCATTCAGTACTTC. The chain recombines TRBV20-1 with TRBJ2-4; 8 positions match TRBD2. The CDR3 length is 12 residues. The V gene's germline CDR1 is DFQATT and CDR2 SNEGSKA (reference sequence). V was clipped by 3 bases and J by 9 bases; unmatched bases: 4.

The J gene is TRBJ2-5, the V gene TRBV6-1, with 11 bases fitting TRBD1. Germline V CDR1 and CDR2: MNHNS, SASEGT. This CDR3 is built from 15 residues. V lost 5 bases and J lost 4; bases outside the gene matches: 6. CDR3 protein: CASSPWTGGTETQYF. The CDR3 bases are TGTGCCAGCAGTCCGTGGACAGGGGGCACAGAGACCCAGTACTTC.

The J gene is TRBJ2-6, the V gene TRBV29-1; D is undetermined. Trimming left V 1 base short and J 4 bases short, with 11 bases between. Germline CDR1 SQVTM, CDR2 ANQGSEA. The CDR3 is 15 residues long. The CDR3 is CSVEANSHGANVLTF. The CDR3 DNA sequence: TGCAGCGTTGAAGCAAACAGCCACGGGGCCAACGTCCTGACTTTC.

This clonotype has only a few counts. V gene TRBV19 combines with J gene TRBJ2-7; a possible D gene is TRBD2 (5 bases). The germline CDR1 and CDR2 sequences are LNHDA and SQIVND (reference sequence). V was pared by 7 bases and J by 0 bases, with 10 bases between. This CDR3 has 13 residues. CDR3 nucleotides: TGTGCCAGTAAGGAGCGGAGCTCCTACGAGCAGTACTTC. Its translation is CASKERSSYEQYF.

J is TRBJ2-7 and V is TRBV28, with D unclear. Germline assignment: CDR1 MDHEN and CDR2 SYDVKM. CDR3 length equals 11 residues. Trimming took 8 bases from V and 4 from J, leaving 9 bases between them. Written as DNA, the CDR3 is TGTGCCAGCGCCGACGGATACGAGCAGTACTTC. It is translated as CASADGYEQYF.

In the case of this clonotype: Germline is not matched at one junction end, which may reflect a read error. This chain links TRBV20-1 with TRBJ2-7, with 7 positions matching TRBD2. This CDR3 is built from 14 residues. The V gene's germline CDR1 is DFQATT and CDR2 SNEGSKA (reference sequence). This CDR3 reads CSADPGGRSYEQCF. The CDR3, as DNA: TGCAGTGCCGACCCGGGAGGAAGGTCCTACGAGCAGTGCTTC.

This clonotype was recorded many times. The V and J genes are TRBV5-5 and TRBJ2-3; D could derive from TRBD1 or TRBD2 (5 bases each). This CDR3 region has 14 residues. Germline V gives CDR1 SGHKS, CDR2 YYEKEE (reference sequence). With 3 bases removed from V and 1 base from J, the gap between germline ends came to 9 bases. The CDR3 DNA reads as TGTGCCAGCAGCTCCGGGGCGGGCACAGATACGCAGTATTTT. Translation: CASSSGAGTDTQYF.

This clonotype has ten or more counts. The chain joins TRBV30 to TRBJ1-2; possibly TRBD1 for D (6 bases). The CDR3 runs to 12 residues. Germline CDR1 and CDR2: GTSNPN and SVGIG (reference sequence). Trimming left V 3 bases short and J 4 bases short, with 9 bases between. CDR3 nucleotide sequence: TGTGCCTGGAGAGGGGGAGGCTATGGCTACACCTTC. It yields the protein CAWRGGGYGYTF.

This clonotype was seen a few times. The chain employs TRBV20-1 and TRBJ1-5; D is perhaps TRBD1 (6 bases). Germline values: CDR1 DFQATT, CDR2 SNEGSKA (reference sequence). V shed 5 bases and J shed 3 bases, with 11 bases lying between them. This CDR3 spans 13 amino acids. In nucleotides, the CDR3 is TGCAGTGCTCCAGACAGGAACAATCAGCCCCAGCATTTT. Its protein product is CSAPDRNNQPQHF.

The rearrangement links TRBV3-1 to TRBJ2-5; 11 bases match TRBD2. The CDR3 sequence is 15 residues long. Germline V CDR1 and CDR2: LGHDT, YNNKEL (reference sequence). V gave up 1 base and J gave up 4 bases; unmatched junction bases: 2. The CDR3 coding sequence is TGTGCCAGCAGCCAAGTACTAGCGGGGGTAGAGACCCAGTACTTC. Translating gives CASSQVLAGVETQYF.

This clonotype appeared a few times. This chain uses TRBV2 with TRBJ2-7; 12 nucleotides align to TRBD1. The germline V gene has CDR1 SNHLY and CDR2 FYNNEI. The CDR3 is 15 amino acids. V was pared by 6 bases and J by 3 bases, with 6 bases of the junction left unmatched. The CDR3 DNA reads as TGTGCCAGCAGAAGGGACAGGGGGCCTGGCTACGAGCAGTACTTC. Its protein product is CASRRDRGPGYEQYF. Full variable domain (remainder filled in from reference TRBV2 and TRBJ2-7): EPEVTQTPSHQVTQMGQEVILRCVPISNHLYFYWYRQILGQKVEFLVSFYNNEISEKSEIFDDQFSVERPDGSNFTLKIRSTKLEDSAMYFCASRRDRGPGYEQYFGPGTRLTVT.

This clonotype was counted many times. The chain couples TRBV18 to TRBJ1-1; D gene uncertain. Per the germline V gene, CDR1 is KGHSH and CDR2 is LQKENI. Trimming stripped 1 base from V and 0 bases from J, with 12 bases between. The CDR3 is made up of 16 amino acids. The chain's CDR3 is CASSPRYREMNTEAFF. CDR3 bases: TGTGCCAGCTCACCACGGTATCGGGAGATGAACACTGAAGCTTTCTTT.

In its sample, this clonotype was seen many times. The gene calls are TRBV20-1 and TRBJ2-5; 9 bases match TRBD2. The germline CDR1 and CDR2 sequences are DFQATT and SNEGSKA (reference sequence). The J segment lost 5 bases and the V segment lost 7 bases, leaving 11 bases of the junction unmatched. The CDR3 length is 14 residues. The CDR3 is CSGGGGATGETQYF. DNA of the CDR3: TGCAGTGGTGGCGGGGGGGCCACGGGGGAGACCCAGTACTTC.

There are many counts of this clonotype. The V call is TRBV20-1, the J call TRBJ2-7, with 7 positions matching TRBD2. The CDR3 sequence is 14 residues long. In germline, CDR1 is DFQATT, CDR2 SNEGSKA (reference sequence). Trimming at V came to 6 bases and at J to 0 bases, leaving 8 bases not matched to a gene. The DNA of the CDR3 is TGCAGTGCGCAGAGCGGGATAGGCTCCTACGAGCAGTACTTC. This codes for CSAQSGIGSYEQYF.

This clonotype appeared once. The chain employs TRBV7-2 and TRBJ1-5, with 9 bases identical to TRBD1. This CDR3 has 15 residues. The trim removed 4 bases at V and 2 bases at J, leaving 3 bases unmatched. Germline CDR1 reads SGHTA; CDR2 reads FQGNSA. The CDR3 DNA follows: TGTGCCAGCAGCTCATGGACAGGGGGCAATCAGCCCCAGCATTTT. Translation gives CASSSWTGGNQPQHF.

This clonotype has only a few counts. The rearrangement joins TRBV4-1 to TRBJ2-3; 10 bases line up with TRBD2. J was trimmed by 6 bases and V by 1 base; bases with no gene match: 13. This CDR3 has 18 residues. CDR1 and CDR2 from the germline V gene are MGHRA and YSYEKL. The DNA for the CDR3 is TGCGCCAGCAGCCAAGGGGTCAGCGGGGGGGTTTTCACGGATACGCAGTATTTT. Protein product: CASSQGVSGGVFTDTQYF.

This clonotype came up many times. The chain joins TRBV20-1 to TRBJ2-1; TRBD2 aligns across 12 bases. Germline-derived CDR1 and CDR2 are DFQATT and SNEGSKA (reference sequence). With V trimmed by 0 bases and J by 8 bases, 11 bases remained unmatched. This CDR3 is built from 17 residues. CDR3 protein: CSARDLILTSGSDEQFF. The CDR3 DNA reads TGCAGTGCTAGAGATCTAATTTTGACTAGCGGGAGTGATGAGCAGTTCTTC.